A selection of T cell receptor beta chains follows, all from one sample in a study of blood T cell repertoires in COVID-19. Assay: immunoSEQ multiplex PCR; the TCRdb copy retains only in-frame clones and omits some. The table lists roughly 240,000 clones, roughly 79% of them singletons. The sample consisted of peripheral blood. The receptors derive from an elderly woman with acute or convalescent COVID-19. CDR3s include the opening cysteine and the closing phenylalanine or tryptophan. A D gene is named only where the DNA matches it firmly. The size entry is marked missing in some rows and otherwise reads once, few, many or a size class.

CASSSLGTSVPSSYEQYF	TGTGCCAGCAGTTCCCTCGGGACTAGCGTCCCCAGCTCCTACGAGCAGTACTTC	TRBD2	-	TRBV28	TRBJ2-7
CASSLPLFGEQFF	TGTGCCAGCAGCTTACCTTTATTCGGGGAGCAGTTCTTC	-	few	TRBV7-8	TRBJ2-1
CASSYTRTSGPRNYEQYF	TGTGCCAGCAGTTACACCCGGACTAGCGGGCCTAGAAACTACGAGCAGTACTTC	TRBD2	-	TRBV6-2/TRBV6-3	TRBJ2-7
CASSRRREQGNYGYTF	TGTGCCAGTAGCCGCCGTAGGGAACAGGGAAACTATGGCTACACCTTC	-	few	TRBV19	TRBJ1-2
CASSLGGELTDTQYF	TGTGCCAGCAGCTTGGGGGGGGAGCTCACAGATACGCAGTATTTT	-	-	TRBV5-4	TRBJ2-3
CASSRTRQGSRYTF	TGCGCCAGCAGCCGAACACGACAGGGAAGCCGCTACACCTTC	TRBD1	-	TRBV4-3	TRBJ1-2
CASKQGAQGNQPQHF	TGTGCCAGCAAACAGGGGGCACAGGGGAATCAGCCCCAGCATTTT	TRBD1	-	TRBV6-5	TRBJ1-5
CASSPDRTGAYGYTF	TGCGCCAGCAGCCCGGACCGGACAGGGGCGTATGGCTACACCTTC	TRBD1	few	TRBV4-3	TRBJ1-2
CATSRDSAGFETYTF	TGTGCCACCAGCAGAGATTCGGCGGGGTTTGAGACCTACACCTTC	-	-	TRBV15	TRBJ1-2
CASSLVISSAAFF	TGTGCCAGCAGCTTAGTCATCTCTAGCGCCGCTTTCTTT	-	-	TRBV7-9	TRBJ1-1
CASSPRSGASGRLNIQYF	TGTGCCAGCAGCCCCCGATCGGGGGCTAGCGGGAGGTTAAACATTCAGTACTTC	TRBD2	-	TRBV3-1/TRBV3-2	TRBJ2-4
CASSRPGTGNYGYTF	TGTGCCAGTAGTAGACCTGGGACAGGTAACTATGGCTACACCTTC	TRBD1	few	TRBV19	TRBJ1-2
CASSFGGRGTTRGTDTQYF	TGTGCCAGCAGCTTCGGGGGGAGGGGGACTACTAGAGGCACAGATACGCAGTATTTT	-	-	TRBV11-2	TRBJ2-3
CASSPPSFNYGYTF	TGTGCCAGCAGCCCCCCCTCCTTTAACTATGGCTACACCTTC	-	-	TRBV3-1/TRBV3-2	TRBJ1-2
CASSQEGTGINEQFF	TGCGCCAGCAGCCAAGAGGGGACAGGGATTAATGAGCAGTTCTTC	TRBD1	-	TRBV4-3	TRBJ2-1
CAWSGLYEQYF	TGTGCCTGGAGTGGGCTCTACGAGCAGTACTTC	-	-	TRBV30	TRBJ2-7
CASSLVRGANTEAFF	TGTGCCAGCAGCTTAGTCAGGGGTGCGAACACTGAAGCTTTCTTT	-	-	TRBV7-2	TRBJ1-1
CASSLRESNQPQHF	TGTGCCAGCAGTTTACGAGAAAGCAATCAGCCCCAGCATTTT	-	-	TRBV27	TRBJ1-5
CASSLKQGIYEQYF	TGTGCCAGCTCCCTGAAACAGGGGATCTACGAGCAGTACTTC	TRBD1	-	TRBV18	TRBJ2-7
CASSDIRGTGVHEQYF	TGTGCCAGCAGTGATATCCGGGGAACAGGGGTCCACGAGCAGTACTTC	TRBD1	once	TRBV6-2/TRBV6-3	TRBJ2-7
CASRDTANTGELFF	TGCGCCAGCAGGGACACTGCGAACACCGGGGAGCTGTTTTTT	-	few	TRBV5-1	TRBJ2-2
CASSIFGTGGETQYF	TGTGCCAGCAGTATCTTCGGGACAGGTGGGGAGACCCAGTACTTC	TRBD1	-	TRBV27	TRBJ2-5
CAIKGEAGYTF	TGTGCCATCAAAGGGGAGGCCGGCTACACCTTC	-	-	TRBV10-3	TRBJ1-2
CASSLSPPTSGSYNEQFF	TGTGCCAGCAGCTTAAGCCCGCCTACTAGCGGGAGCTACAATGAGCAGTTCTTC	TRBD2	-	TRBV7-2	TRBJ2-1
CASSPGQGNTGELFF	TGTGCCAGCAGCCCGGGACAGGGGAACACCGGGGAGCTGTTTTTT	TRBD1	-	TRBV4-2	TRBJ2-2
CASSQPSGDGVDEQFF	TGTGCCAGCAGCCAACCTAGCGGAGATGGTGTCGATGAGCAGTTCTTC	TRBD2	-	TRBV7-6	TRBJ2-1
CASSQVGVGTDTQYF	TGTGCCAGCAGCCAAGTCGGGGTCGGCACAGATACGCAGTATTTT	-	few	TRBV3-1/TRBV3-2	TRBJ2-3
CASSQAYGYTF	TGTGCCAGCAGTCAAGCCTATGGCTACACCTTC	-	-	TRBV9	TRBJ1-2
CASSLGLTSGGPDEQFF	TGTGCCAGCAGCTTAGGCTTAACTAGCGGGGGGCCCGATGAGCAGTTCTTC	TRBD2	-	TRBV7-9	TRBJ2-1
CASSRRSTGRRETQYF	TGTGCCAGCAGTCGTAGGTCGACAGGGCGGAGGGAGACCCAGTACTTC	TRBD1	-	TRBV7-2	TRBJ2-5
CASSYGPMGRGTLHF	TGTGCCAGCAGTTACGGGCCCATGGGGAGAGGCACCCTCCACTTT	-	few	TRBV27	TRBJ1-6
CASSEGLAGSSYEQYF	TGTGCCAGCAGTGAGGGACTAGCGGGAAGCTCCTACGAGCAGTACTTC	TRBD2	-	TRBV6-1	TRBJ2-7
CASLAGTETNYGYTF	TGTGCCAGCTTAGCGGGGACAGAGACTAACTATGGCTACACCTTC	TRBD1	-	TRBV28	TRBJ1-2
CASSLGTLNQETQYF	TGCGCCAGCAGCCTCGGGACACTAAACCAAGAGACCCAGTACTTC	-	-	TRBV5-1	TRBJ2-5
CASSSGGAGGNTIYF	TGCGCCAGCAGTTCAGGGGGCGCGGGTGGAAACACCATATATTTT	TRBD1	once	TRBV5-1	TRBJ1-3